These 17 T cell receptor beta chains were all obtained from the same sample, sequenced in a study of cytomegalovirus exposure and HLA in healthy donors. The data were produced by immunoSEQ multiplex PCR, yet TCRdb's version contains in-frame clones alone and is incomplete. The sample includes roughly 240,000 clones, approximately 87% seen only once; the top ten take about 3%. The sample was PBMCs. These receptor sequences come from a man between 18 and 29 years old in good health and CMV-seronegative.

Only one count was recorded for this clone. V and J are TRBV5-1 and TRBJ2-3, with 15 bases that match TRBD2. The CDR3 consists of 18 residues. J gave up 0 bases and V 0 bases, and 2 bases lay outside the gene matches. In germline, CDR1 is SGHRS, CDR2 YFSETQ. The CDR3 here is CASSLGGTSGGSTDTQYF. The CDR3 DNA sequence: TGCGCCAGCAGCTTGGGAGGGACTAGCGGGGGGAGCACAGATACGCAGTATTTT.

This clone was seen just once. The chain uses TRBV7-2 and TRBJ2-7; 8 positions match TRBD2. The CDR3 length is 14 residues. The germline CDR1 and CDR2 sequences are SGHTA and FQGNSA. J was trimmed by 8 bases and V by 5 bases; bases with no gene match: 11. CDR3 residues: CASSTRTSRIQQYF. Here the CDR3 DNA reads TGTGCCAGCAGCACCAGGACTAGCCGAATCCAGCAGTACTTC.

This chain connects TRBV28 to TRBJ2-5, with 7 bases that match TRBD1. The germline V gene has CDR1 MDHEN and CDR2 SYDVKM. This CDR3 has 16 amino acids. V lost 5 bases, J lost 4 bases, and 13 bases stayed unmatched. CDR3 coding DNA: TGTGCCAGCAGTCCCTCGACAGGGAAAGTGACAGAGACCCAGTACTTC. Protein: CASSPSTGKVTETQYF.

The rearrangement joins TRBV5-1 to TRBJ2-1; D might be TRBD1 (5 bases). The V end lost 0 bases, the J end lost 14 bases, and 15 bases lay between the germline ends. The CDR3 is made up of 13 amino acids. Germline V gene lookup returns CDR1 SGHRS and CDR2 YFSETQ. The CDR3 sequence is CASSLVGQGKKFF. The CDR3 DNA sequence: TGCGCCAGCAGCTTGGTAGGGCAGGGTAAAAAGTTCTTC.

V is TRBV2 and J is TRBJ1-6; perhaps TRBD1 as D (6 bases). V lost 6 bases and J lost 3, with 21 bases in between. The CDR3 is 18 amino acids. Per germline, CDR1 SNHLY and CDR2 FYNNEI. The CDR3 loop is CASSIGTTLTLYNSPLHF. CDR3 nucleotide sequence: TGTGCCAGCAGCATTGGGACAACTTTGACCCTCTATAATTCACCCCTCCACTTT.

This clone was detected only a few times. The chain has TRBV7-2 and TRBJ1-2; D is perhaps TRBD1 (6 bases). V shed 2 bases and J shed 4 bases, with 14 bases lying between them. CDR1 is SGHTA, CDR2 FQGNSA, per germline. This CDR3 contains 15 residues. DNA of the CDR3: TGTGCCAGCAGCTTATCACAGGGTAGCATCTATGGCTACACCTTC. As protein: CASSLSQGSIYGYTF. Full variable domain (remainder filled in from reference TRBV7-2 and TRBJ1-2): GAGVSQSPSNKVTEKGKDVELRCDPISGHTALYWYRQSLGQGLEFLIYFQGNSAPDKSGLPSDRFSAERTGGSVSTLTIQRTQQEDSAVYLCASSLSQGSIYGYTFGSGTRLTVV.

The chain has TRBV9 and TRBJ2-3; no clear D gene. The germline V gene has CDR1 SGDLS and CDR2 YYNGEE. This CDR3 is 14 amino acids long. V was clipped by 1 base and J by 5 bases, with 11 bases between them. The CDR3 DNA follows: TGTGCCAGCAGCGTAAAGCCAAGCCAAGATACGCAGTATTTT. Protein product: CASSVKPSQDTQYF.

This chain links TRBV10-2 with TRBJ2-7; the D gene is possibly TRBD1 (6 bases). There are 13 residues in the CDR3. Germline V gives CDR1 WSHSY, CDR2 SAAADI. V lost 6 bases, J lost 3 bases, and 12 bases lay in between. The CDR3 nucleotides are TGCGCCAGCAGACAGGGCACCAACTACGAGCAGTACTTC. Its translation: CASRQGTNYEQYF.

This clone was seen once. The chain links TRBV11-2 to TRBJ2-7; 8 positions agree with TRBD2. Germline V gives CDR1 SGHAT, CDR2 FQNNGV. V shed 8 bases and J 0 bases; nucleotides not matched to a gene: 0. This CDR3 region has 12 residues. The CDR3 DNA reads TGTGCCAGCGGGACTAGCTCCTACGAGCAGTACTTC. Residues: CASGTSSYEQYF.

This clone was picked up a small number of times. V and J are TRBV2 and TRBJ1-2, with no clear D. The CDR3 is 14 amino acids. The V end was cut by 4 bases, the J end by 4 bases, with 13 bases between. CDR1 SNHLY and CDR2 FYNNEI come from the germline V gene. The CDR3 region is CASSASGVPYGYTF. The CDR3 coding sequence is TGTGCCAGCAGTGCATCGGGAGTTCCCTATGGCTACACCTTC.

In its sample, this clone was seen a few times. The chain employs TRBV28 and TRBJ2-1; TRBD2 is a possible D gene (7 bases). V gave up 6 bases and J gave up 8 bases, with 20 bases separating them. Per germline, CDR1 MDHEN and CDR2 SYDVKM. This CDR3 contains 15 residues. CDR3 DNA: TGTGCCAGCAGGCCCCGAAGGGGGGGATTCGATGAGCAGTTCTTC. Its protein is CASRPRRGGFDEQFF.

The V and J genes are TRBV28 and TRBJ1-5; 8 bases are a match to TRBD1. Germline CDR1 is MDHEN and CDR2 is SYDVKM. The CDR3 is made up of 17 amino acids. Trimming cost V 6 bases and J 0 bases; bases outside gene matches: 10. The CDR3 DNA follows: TGTGCCAGCAGCCTCCGGGACAGGATTTATAGCAATCAGCCCCAGCATTTT. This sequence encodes CASSLRDRIYSNQPQHF.

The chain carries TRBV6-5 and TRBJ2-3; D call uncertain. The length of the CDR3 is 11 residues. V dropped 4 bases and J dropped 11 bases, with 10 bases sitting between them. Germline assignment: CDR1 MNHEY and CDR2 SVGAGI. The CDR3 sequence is CASSSGSKQYF. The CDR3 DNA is TGTGCCAGCAGTTCAGGATCGAAGCAGTATTTT.

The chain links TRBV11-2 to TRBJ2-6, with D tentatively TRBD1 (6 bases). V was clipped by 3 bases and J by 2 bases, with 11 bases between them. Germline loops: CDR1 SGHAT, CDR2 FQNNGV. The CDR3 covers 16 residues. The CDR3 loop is CASSFVYRAGANVLTF. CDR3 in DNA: TGTGCCAGCAGCTTCGTTTACAGGGCTGGGGCCAACGTCCTGACTTTC.

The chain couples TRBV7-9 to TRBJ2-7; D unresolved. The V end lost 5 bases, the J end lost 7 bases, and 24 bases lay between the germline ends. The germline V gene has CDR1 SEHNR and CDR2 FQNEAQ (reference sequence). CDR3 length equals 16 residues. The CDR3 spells CASSHYVSIANSEQYF. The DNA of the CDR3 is TGTGCCAGCAGCCATTATGTCAGCATAGCCAATTCGGAGCAGTACTTC.

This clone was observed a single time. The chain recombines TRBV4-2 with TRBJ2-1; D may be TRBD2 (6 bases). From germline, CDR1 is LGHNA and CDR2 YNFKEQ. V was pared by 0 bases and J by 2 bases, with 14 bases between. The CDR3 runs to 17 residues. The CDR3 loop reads CASSQDFFAGTYNEQFF. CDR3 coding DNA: TGTGCCAGCAGCCAAGATTTTTTCGCGGGGACCTACAATGAGCAGTTCTTC.

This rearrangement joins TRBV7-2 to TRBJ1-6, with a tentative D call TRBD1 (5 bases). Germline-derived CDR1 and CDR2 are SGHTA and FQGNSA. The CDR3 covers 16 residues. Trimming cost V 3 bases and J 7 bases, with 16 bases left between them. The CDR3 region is CASSLGGAAMNSPLHF. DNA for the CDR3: TGTGCCAGCAGCTTGGGCGGGGCCGCTATGAATTCACCCCTCCACTTT.